This entry concerns a single T cell receptor beta chain. The method was immunoSEQ multiplex PCR; TCRdb's version includes in-frame clones alone and lacks a portion of them. The data contain 2 million to 2.5 million clones, 90% to 95% of them singletons. The data belong to a study of shared clonotypes between healthy human individuals. With 7 bases clipped from V and 1 base from J, the junction kept 15 bases outside the gene matches. The CDR3 is made up of 17 amino acids. Per germline, CDR1 GTSNPN and CDR2 SVGIG (reference sequence). The rearrangement uses TRBV30 and TRBJ1-4, with TRBD1 matching over 7 bases. Source material: naive CD4+ T cells from PBMCs. Documented subset: CD45RA+ positively selected. The sequence derives from a man aged 18 to 35 in good health. Some clones in this sample may be carry-over from other donors' samples. CDR3 protein: CASQGGSGVLTNEKLFF. DNA of the CDR3: TGTGCCTCCCAAGGGGGCTCAGGGGTTCTAACTAATGAAAAACTGTTTTTT.